The clone carrying this T cell receptor beta chain has ten or more counts. The data belong to a study of T-cell reconstitution after alpha-beta-depleted transplantation in children. Preparing the TCRbeta library involved the use of unique molecular identifiers. TCRdb itself ran the PCR reads through MiXCR, one entry per CDR3 protein. Of hundreds of thousands of distinct CDR3 sequences in the sample, 16% were seen once. V shed 5 bases and J 5 bases; nucleotides not matched to a gene: 6. This CDR3 has 14 residues. CDR1 and CDR2 from the germline V gene are KGHDR and SFDVKD. The sample here was PBMCs from the stem cell graft donor, taken from the stem cell graft. The chain has TRBV24-1 and TRBJ1-2; TRBD1 matches 8 bases. The TCR was taken from a human donor who donated a stem cell graft to a child with acute myeloid leukemia. CDR3 in DNA: TGTGCCACCAGTGCCCTGGACAGGGATTATGGCTACACCTTC. Protein: CATSALDRDYGYTF.